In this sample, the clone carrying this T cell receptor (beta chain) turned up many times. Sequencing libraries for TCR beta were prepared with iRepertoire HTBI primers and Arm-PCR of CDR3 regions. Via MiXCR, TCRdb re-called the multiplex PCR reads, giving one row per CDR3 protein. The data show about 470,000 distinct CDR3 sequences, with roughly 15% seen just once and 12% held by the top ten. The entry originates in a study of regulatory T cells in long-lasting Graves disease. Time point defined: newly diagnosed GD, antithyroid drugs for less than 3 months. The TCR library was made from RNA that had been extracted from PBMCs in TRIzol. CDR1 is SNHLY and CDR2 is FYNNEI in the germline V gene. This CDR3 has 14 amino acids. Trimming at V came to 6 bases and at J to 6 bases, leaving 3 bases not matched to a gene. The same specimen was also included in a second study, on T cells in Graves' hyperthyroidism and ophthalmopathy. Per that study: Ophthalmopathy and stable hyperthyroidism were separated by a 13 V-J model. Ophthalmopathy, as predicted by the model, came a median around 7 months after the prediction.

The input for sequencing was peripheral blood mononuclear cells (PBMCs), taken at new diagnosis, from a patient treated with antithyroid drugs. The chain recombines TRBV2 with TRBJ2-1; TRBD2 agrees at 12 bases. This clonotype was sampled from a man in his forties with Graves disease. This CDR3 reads CASRRTSGVNEQFF. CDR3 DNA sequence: TGTGCCAGCAGAAGGACTAGCGGGGTCAATGAGCAGTTCTTC.